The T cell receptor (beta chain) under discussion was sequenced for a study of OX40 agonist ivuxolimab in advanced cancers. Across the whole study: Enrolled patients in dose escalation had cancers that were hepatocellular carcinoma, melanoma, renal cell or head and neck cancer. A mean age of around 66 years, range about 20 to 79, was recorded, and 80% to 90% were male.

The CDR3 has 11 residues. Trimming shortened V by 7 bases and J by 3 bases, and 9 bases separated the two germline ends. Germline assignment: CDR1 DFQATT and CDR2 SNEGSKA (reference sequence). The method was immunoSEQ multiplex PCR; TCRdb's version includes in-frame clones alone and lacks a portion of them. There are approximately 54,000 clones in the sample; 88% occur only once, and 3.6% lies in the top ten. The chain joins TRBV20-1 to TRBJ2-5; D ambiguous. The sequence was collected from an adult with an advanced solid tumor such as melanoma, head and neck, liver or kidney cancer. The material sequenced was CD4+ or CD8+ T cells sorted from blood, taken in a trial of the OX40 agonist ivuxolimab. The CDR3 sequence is CSVKVEETQYF. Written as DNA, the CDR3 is TGCAGTGTTAAGGTGGAAGAGACCCAGTACTTC.